This T cell receptor (beta chain) was retrieved from a study of technical replicates of blood from a few donors. V lost 4 bases to trimming and J lost 7 bases; unmatched junction nucleotides: 10. Germline CDR1 and CDR2: SQVTM and ANQGSEA. The CDR3 sequence is 15 residues long. The assay was immunoSEQ multiplex PCR, and TCRdb's table has in-frame clones only and misses some. Among 79,000 or so clones listed, 91% were seen once. This TCR came from a human donor in good health. The genes are TRBV29-1 and TRBJ1-2, with 12 bases fitting TRBD1. The sample taken for sequencing was T cells isolated from PBMCs. CDR3: CSVAGTGTGGGGYTF. The CDR3 DNA reads as TGCAGCGTTGCGGGAACCGGGACAGGGGGCGGTGGCTACACCTTC.